These T cell receptor beta chains were read from a single sample in a study of blood T cell repertoires in COVID-19. Method: immunoSEQ multiplex PCR; TCRdb's copy keeps in-frame clones and lacks some. The table has hundreds of thousands of clones, 85% to 90% seen once. Source material: peripheral blood. These receptors originate from a woman aged 45-60 years with COVID-19, enrolled during active disease. Each CDR3 is given with its conserved first and last residue. Fields, in order: J gene, clone size, D gene, V gene, CDR3 DNA, CDR3 protein. D genes are given only for firm matches. Not every row has a clone size; where given, it reads once, few, many or a size class.

TRBJ1-4 | NA | NA | TRBV19 | TGTGCCAGTAGCCCAGGGATAGATAATGAAAAACTGTTTTTT | CASSPGIDNEKLFF
TRBJ2-5 | NA | NA | TRBV9 | TGTGCCAGCAGCGGGTACGGGGGAAAAGAGACCCAGTACTTC | CASSGYGGKETQYF
TRBJ1-1 | NA | NA | TRBV5-4 | TGTGCCAGCAGCTTGGGCTGGGGGGCTGAAGCTTTCTTT | CASSLGWGAEAFF
TRBJ1-6 | NA | NA | TRBV30 | TGTGCCTGGAGTGTTTCGGAGTCACCCCTCCACTTT | CAWSVSESPLHF
TRBJ1-2 | NA | NA | TRBV7-2 | TGTGCCAGCAGCTTAGCAACGCGTAGTGGTGGCTACACCTTC | CASSLATRSGGYTF
TRBJ1-1 | NA | NA | TRBV5-5 | TGTGCCAGCAGCTTAGTCCTGGGCCCCTCCACTGAAGCTTTCTTT | CASSLVLGPSTEAFF
TRBJ1-5 | NA | NA | TRBV18 | TGTGCCAGCTCTCCCGACAGAAACAATCAGCCCCAGCATTTT | CASSPDRNNQPQHF
TRBJ1-5 | NA | NA | TRBV6-6 | TGTGCCAGCAGCTCCGGCGGTCATTGGCCCCAGCATTTT | CASSSGGHWPQHF
TRBJ1-4 | NA | TRBD1 | TRBV12-3/TRBV12-4 | TGTGCCAGCAGCGAGGGGGCCCATGAAAAACTGTTTTTT | CASSEGAHEKLFF
TRBJ1-5 | NA | NA | TRBV2 | TGTGCCAGCCATCAAGGGAGAAATCAGCCCCAGCATTTT | CASHQGRNQPQHF
TRBJ1-1 | NA | NA | TRBV29-1 | TGCAGCGCCCTCAGGGTGACTGAAGCTTTCTTT | CSALRVTEAFF
TRBJ1-2 | NA | NA | TRBV30 | TGTGCCTGGAGTGGACTACGGGGGGCAGTAGGTTTCGGGTATGGCTACACCTTC | CAWSGLRGAVGFGYGYTF
TRBJ1-1 | NA | NA | TRBV3-1/TRBV3-2 | TGTGCCAGCAGCCAAGTACGGGTCACTATGAACACTGAAGCTTTCTTT | CASSQVRVTMNTEAFF
TRBJ2-2 | once | TRBD2 | TRBV2 | TGTGCCAGCGGGCGGGGGACCTCCAACACCGGGGAGCTGTTTTTT | CASGRGTSNTGELFF
TRBJ1-2 | NA | NA | TRBV4-2 | TGTGCCAGCAGCCAAGAGTCCACAGACGCTAACTATGGCTACACCTTC | CASSQESTDANYGYTF
TRBJ1-5 | NA | TRBD1 | TRBV6-5 | TGTGCCAGCAGTTACCGCCGGGACAGGAATCAGCCCCAGCATTTT | CASSYRRDRNQPQHF
TRBJ1-4 | NA | NA | TRBV3-1/TRBV3-2 | TGTGCCAGCAGCCAAGCAGGGGAGAATGAAAAACTGTTTTTT | CASSQAGENEKLFF
TRBJ2-2 | NA | TRBD1 | TRBV9 | TGTGCCAGCAGCGTCCGACAGGGAGTTAGGAACACCGGGGAGCTGTTTTTT | CASSVRQGVRNTGELFF
TRBJ2-3 | NA | TRBD2 | TRBV11-3 | TGTGCCAGCAGCTCAGGGACTAGCGGGACAGATACGCAGTATTTT | CASSSGTSGTDTQYF
TRBJ2-7 | NA | NA | TRBV11-2 | TGTGCCAGCAGGTTGGCAGGGGACGAGCAGTACTTC | CASRLAGDEQYF
TRBJ2-2 | NA | TRBD1 | TRBV11-2 | TGTGCCAGCAGCTTAACAGGGGGGTTCACCGGGGAGCTGTTTTTT | CASSLTGGFTGELFF
TRBJ1-6 | NA | NA | TRBV7-3 | TGTGCCAGCAGCCGCGTGGGGGGGTCCGCCCAATCACCCCTCCACTTT | CASSRVGGSAQSPLHF
TRBJ2-1 | NA | TRBD1 | TRBV7-9 | TGTGCCAGCAGCTCCGACAGGGGACGGGGATCCTACAATGAGCAGTTCTTC | CASSSDRGRGSYNEQFF
TRBJ2-3 | NA | TRBD2 | TRBV6-2/TRBV6-3 | TGTGCCAGCAGTTCCCACCTCCCTAGCGGGGGGGCCTGGAGCACAGATACGCAGTATTTT | CASSSHLPSGGAWSTDTQYF
TRBJ2-3 | NA | TRBD2 | TRBV5-4 | TGTGCCAGCAGCTTGGGGGCGGGGGGGGCAGATACGCAGTATTTT | CASSLGAGGADTQYF
TRBJ2-7 | NA | TRBD2 | TRBV2 | TGTGCCAGCAGTCGGGGGGACCCGGCGGTCTACGAGCAGTACTTC | CASSRGDPAVYEQYF
TRBJ2-3 | NA | NA | TRBV3-1/TRBV3-2 | TGTGCCAGCAGCCAAGAGGCAGGGTCTAGCACAGATACGCAGTATTTT | CASSQEAGSSTDTQYF
TRBJ1-1 | NA | NA | TRBV5-6 | TGTGCCAGCAGCTTGGTACGGTTCGGGGAAGCTTTCTTT | CASSLVRFGEAFF
TRBJ2-7 | NA | TRBD1 | TRBV18 | TGTGCCAGCTCACCCCCGGGACAGACTTCCCAGCAGTACTTC | CASSPPGQTSQQYF
TRBJ1-1 | NA | NA | TRBV6-5 | TGTGCCAGCAGCTTTAACAGGGACACTGAAGCTTTCTTT | CASSFNRDTEAFF
TRBJ1-4 | NA | TRBD1 | TRBV7-9 | TGTGCCAGCAGCTTGCCGGACAGGGGGGAAAAACTGTTTTTT | CASSLPDRGEKLFF
TRBJ2-5 | NA | NA | TRBV11-2 | TGTGCCAGCAGCTTGCCAGGGGACGGCGAGACCCAGTACTTC | CASSLPGDGETQYF
TRBJ2-3 | NA | NA | TRBV28 | TGTGCCAGTCATCTCGGACAGCCCGGGACAGATACGCAGTATTTT | CASHLGQPGTDTQYF
TRBJ2-3 | NA | NA | TRBV28 | TGTGCCTCAACGGGTAGCACAGATACGCAGTATTTT | CASTGSTDTQYF
TRBJ1-2 | NA | NA | TRBV2 | TGTGCCAGCAGCCCCCTTACTAACTATGGCTACACCTTC | CASSPLTNYGYTF
TRBJ2-2 | NA | NA | TRBV2 | TGTGCCAGCAAACAGAACACCGGGGAGCTGTTTTTT | CASKQNTGELFF
TRBJ2-5 | NA | NA | TRBV14 | TGTGCCAGCAGCCCCCCGGCGGGGACCCAGTACTTC | CASSPPAGTQYF
TRBJ1-2 | NA | NA | TRBV9 | TGTGCCAGCACGAGACAACATAACTATGGCTACACCTTC | CASTRQHNYGYTF
TRBJ2-7 | NA | NA | TRBV30 | TGTGCCTGGAGTTCCTCGGGGTACGAGCAGTACTTC | CAWSSSGYEQYF
TRBJ1-5 | NA | NA | TRBV25-1 | TGTGCCAGCAGTGCGGGAGATCAGCCCCAGCATTTT | CASSAGDQPQHF